A single sample is the source of the 8 T cell receptor beta chains below, sequenced in a study of response to subunit inactivated influenza vaccine. TCRdb re-called the RT-PCR reads through MiXCR, storing one row per CDR3 protein. The repertoire consists of around 200,000 distinct CDR3 sequences, with around 12% occurring once and the leading ten covering over 25%. The data also belong to a second study, concerning T cells expressing NK-cell markers. As that study records: 5'RACE template switching with UMIs produced the TCR beta cDNA.

Material: CD8+ T cells sorted from PBMCs, obtained 12 days after vaccination. These TCRs come from a man over 45 who received an inactivated influenza vaccine.

The genes are TRBV11-2 and TRBJ1-1; unclear D gene. Trimming left V 2 bases short and J 1 base short, with 5 bases between. Germline values: CDR1 SGHAT, CDR2 FQNNGV. This CDR3 contains 13 residues. The CDR3 nucleotides are TGTGCCAGCAGCTTACCGGGGAACACTGAAGCTTTCTTT. Translating gives CASSLPGNTEAFF.

This clonotype was counted between two and nine times. This chain links TRBV2 with TRBJ2-7; D is uncertain. The CDR3 length is 11 residues. The V gene lost 5 bases and the J gene lost 5 bases, with 7 bases spanning the gap. CDR1 and CDR2 from the germline V gene are SNHLY and FYNNEI. DNA for the CDR3: TGTGCCAGCAGTCCTCCTGACGAGCAGTACTTC. This translates into CASSPPDEQYF.

Many counts were recorded for this clonotype. CDR3 protein: CASSLIGPGGNTEAFF. The CDR3 region has the DNA TGTGCCAGCAGCTTAATCGGCCCAGGGGGGAACACTGAAGCTTTCTTT. This chain links TRBV7-2 with TRBJ1-1; 7 bases fit TRBD1. Trimming removed 2 bases from V and 1 base from J; junction bases left unmatched: 7. CDR3 length: 16 residues. The germline V gene has CDR1 SGHTA and CDR2 FQGNSA.

The rearrangement joins TRBV4-3 to TRBJ2-1; D gene ambiguous. The germline V gene encodes CDR1 LGHNA and CDR2 YSLEER. V was trimmed by 4 bases and J by 4 bases, leaving 8 bases between them. CDR3 length equals 13 residues. The CDR3 DNA reads as TGCGCCAGCAGCCCCGTACCTTACAATGAGCAGTTCTTC. Its translation is CASSPVPYNEQFF.

This clonotype was seen many times. The genes are TRBV29-1 and TRBJ2-7, with a possible D match to TRBD2 (6 bases). Per germline, CDR1 SQVTM and CDR2 ANQGSEA. The CDR3 is made up of 14 amino acids. Deletions cut 5 bases from V and 6 bases from J, with 20 bases between. CDR3 DNA sequence: TGCAGCGTTCGCGCAAGTATCGGGGGTCGCGAGCAGTACTTC. Residues: CSVRASIGGREQYF.

This clonotype was observed a few times. CDR3 in DNA: TGTGCCAGCAGTCTCACCGGGACAATCTTAAATTCACCCCTCCACTTT. Translated, it gives CASSLTGTILNSPLHF. This chain joins TRBV28 and TRBJ1-6; D possibly corresponds to TRBD1 (6 bases). This CDR3 has 16 residues. V lost 5 bases to trimming and J lost 7 bases, with 18 bases between them. CDR1 is MDHEN, CDR2 SYDVKM, per germline.

This clonotype was picked up many times. The chain couples TRBV27 to TRBJ1-5, with TRBD1 matching over 9 bases. The J segment lost 0 bases and the V segment lost 5 bases, leaving 5 bases of the junction unmatched. The CDR3 sequence is 16 residues long. The germline V gene has CDR1 MNHEY and CDR2 SMNVEV (reference sequence). CDR3 loop: CASSITGGLSNQPQHF. CDR3 coding DNA: TGTGCCAGCAGTATAACAGGGGGCCTTAGCAATCAGCCCCAGCATTTT.

The chain combines TRBV11-1 with TRBJ2-7; 13 nucleotides align to TRBD2. Germline CDR1 is SGHAT and CDR2 is FQDESV (reference sequence). The ends lost 5 bases at V and 0 bases at J; junction bases unmatched: 19. This CDR3 is built from 21 residues. This CDR3 is CASSVAAKRGLAGLPSYEQYF. In nucleotides, the CDR3 is TGTGCCAGCAGCGTCGCGGCCAAACGGGGACTAGCGGGACTCCCCTCCTACGAGCAGTACTTC.